These 32 T cell receptor beta chains share one sample of origin, sequenced in a study of blood T cell repertoires in COVID-19. Libraries were prepared by immunoSEQ multiplex PCR; TCRdb keeps only in-frame clonotypes and omits some of them. The table has 200,000 to 250,000 clones, more than 65% seen once. Sequenced material: peripheral blood. These receptors all stem from a woman aged 40 to 50 who had recovered from COVID-19.

J is TRBJ1-4 and V is TRBV19, with TRBD1 matching 9 bases. CDR1 and CDR2 from the germline V gene are LNHDA and SQIVND (reference sequence). The length of the CDR3 is 16 residues. V was clipped by 4 bases and J by 8 bases; unmatched bases: 11. The CDR3 nucleotides read TGTGCCAGTAGTACACCGGGACAGGGACGGAACGAAAAACTGTTTTTT. Its translation is CASSTPGQGRNEKLFF.

The chain employs TRBV6-2 or TRBV6-3 and TRBJ1-6; D is possibly TRBD1 (5 bases). V was pared by 0 bases and J by 8 bases, with 11 bases between. The CDR3 is made up of 15 amino acids. CDR1 is MNHEY and CDR2 is SVGEGT in the germline V gene. CDR3 sequence (DNA): TGTGCCAGCAGTTACTCTGGGGCGGCGGATTCACCCCTCCACTTT. This sequence encodes CASSYSGAADSPLHF.

This clone was recorded a few times. J is TRBJ1-6 and V is TRBV28; D remains ambiguous. The CDR3 runs to 11 residues. CDR1 and CDR2 (germline): MDHEN, SYDVKM. The V and J ends lost 6 bases and 7 bases respectively, with 4 bases between them. CDR3 DNA: TGTGCCAGCAGATCAAATTCACCCCTCCACTTT. It yields the protein CASRSNSPLHF.

V gene TRBV4-3 combines with J gene TRBJ2-3; weak D call: TRBD2 (7 bases). V shed 2 bases and J shed 4 bases, with 19 bases lying between them. There are 17 residues in the CDR3. The germline CDR1 and CDR2 sequences are LGHNA and YSLEER. This CDR3 is CASSQWTEGGASDTQYF. In DNA form, the CDR3 reads TGCGCCAGCAGCCAATGGACCGAAGGGGGGGCATCAGATACGCAGTATTTT.

The chain joins TRBV7-2 to TRBJ2-1, with D possibly being TRBD2 (5 bases). Germline assignment: CDR1 SGHTA and CDR2 FQGNSA. The germline V and J ends were trimmed by 8 bases and 4 bases, with 18 bases remaining between them. The CDR3 is 15 residues long. This CDR3 reads CASGLAPPAYNEQFF. In nucleotides, the CDR3 is TGTGCCAGCGGCCTAGCCCCTCCCGCGTACAATGAGCAGTTCTTC.

The V call is TRBV18, the J call TRBJ2-7; D perhaps matches TRBD1 (5 bases). Trimming took 6 bases from V and 7 from J, leaving 19 bases between them. The CDR3 runs 14 residues. Germline CDR1 is KGHSH and CDR2 is LQKENI. CDR3 DNA sequence: TGTGCCAGCTCCCCAAACCAGGGTATGCGAGAGCAGTACTTC. It translates to CASSPNQGMREQYF.

J is TRBJ2-7 and V is TRBV24-1, with D perhaps TRBD1 (6 bases). CDR1 is KGHDR and CDR2 is SFDVKD in the germline V gene. The CDR3 loop spans 16 amino acids. V was cut by 3 bases and J by 6 bases, with 20 bases left in between. CDR3 in DNA: TGTGCCACCAGTGATCGGACAGACCACCGGGGTCCCGAGCAGTACTTC. Its translation is CATSDRTDHRGPEQYF.

V usage is TRBV27 and J usage is TRBJ1-2; D may be TRBD1 (6 bases). The CDR3 spans 15 residues. With 3 bases removed from V and 4 bases from J, the gap between germline ends came to 15 bases. Germline values: CDR1 MNHEY, CDR2 SMNVEV (reference sequence). CDR3: CASSLDRNAPYGYTF. The CDR3 DNA sequence: TGTGCCAGCAGTTTGGACAGAAACGCACCCTATGGCTACACCTTC.

This clone was detected only a few times. This chain links TRBV24-1 with TRBJ2-1; D is possibly TRBD1 (6 bases). Trimming took off 0 bases at V and 11 bases at J, with 16 bases between the two ends. This CDR3 region has 15 residues. Germline V gene lookup returns CDR1 KGHDR and CDR2 SFDVKD. This CDR3 reads CATSDLPASGQKQFF. The CDR3 nucleotides are TGTGCCACCAGTGATTTGCCTGCGTCCGGACAGAAGCAGTTCTTC.

This sequence joins TRBV5-1 and TRBJ2-5, with D perhaps matching TRBD2 (5 bases). The germline gives CDR1 SGHRS, CDR2 YFSETQ. The CDR3 spans 14 residues. V gave up 3 bases and J gave up 3 bases, with 12 bases separating them. CDR3 residues: CASSSTAGEETQYF. CDR3 bases: TGCGCCAGCAGCTCAACAGCCGGGGAAGAGACCCAGTACTTC.

The chain couples TRBV2 to TRBJ2-7; weak D call: TRBD2 (7 bases). Germline V CDR1 and CDR2: SNHLY, FYNNEI. Between the trimmed V and J ends, which lost 11 bases and 6 bases, there was a span of 20 bases. The CDR3 runs 13 residues. The CDR3 sequence: CAGEGDERGEQYF. The CDR3 DNA sequence: TGTGCCGGGGAGGGGGATGAGAGAGGCGAGCAGTACTTC. The whole variable domain, remainder taken from reference TRBV2 and TRBJ2-7, is EPEVTQTPSHQVTQMGQEVILRCVPISNHLYFYWYRQILGQKVEFLVSFYNNEISEKSEIFDDQFSVERPDGSNFTLKIRSTKLEDSAMYFCAGEGDERGEQYFGPGTRLTVT.

In this sample, this clone turned up a few times. V gene TRBV19 combines with J gene TRBJ1-5, with D possibly being TRBD1 (5 bases). V was trimmed by 0 bases and J by 12 bases, leaving 12 bases between them. Germline V lookup: CDR1 LNHDA, CDR2 SQIVND (reference sequence). The CDR3 extends over 13 amino acids. CDR3 in DNA: TGTGCCAGTAGTATAGATTCGGCCAGGGACCAGCATTTT. Protein sequence: CASSIDSARDQHF.

Concerning this clone: Other DNA sequences in this specimen translate into the identical CDR3. The V and J genes are TRBV5-1 and TRBJ2-7, with 12 bases matching TRBD2. This CDR3 is 15 amino acids long. Germline trimming cut 3 bases from V and 3 bases from J; bases unmatched to any gene: 4. Germline-derived CDR1 and CDR2 are SGHRS and YFSETQ. This CDR3 reads CASSSGLAGFYEQYF. The DNA of the CDR3 is TGCGCCAGCAGCTCTGGACTAGCGGGGTTCTACGAGCAGTACTTC.

The chain joins TRBV19 to TRBJ1-3, with 7 bases aligning to TRBD1. V shed 4 bases, J shed 0 bases, and the junction held 6 bases outside the gene matches. This CDR3 contains 16 residues. Germline lookup yields CDR1 LNHDA and CDR2 SQIVND (reference sequence). The CDR3 here is CASSRTWTGSGNTIYF. The CDR3 bases are TGTGCCAGTAGTAGAACCTGGACAGGCTCTGGAAACACCATATATTTT.

This clone was seen only once. The chain links TRBV9 to TRBJ2-4; TRBD2 matches at 14 bases. The junction had 11 bases not matched to a gene; V was cut back by 4 bases and J by 8 bases. Looked up from germline, CDR1 is SGDLS and CDR2 is YYNGEE. This CDR3 has 17 residues. This CDR3 reads CASSPRLAGGPGDIQYF. The DNA for the CDR3 is TGTGCCAGCAGCCCCCGACTAGCGGGGGGGCCTGGAGACATTCAGTACTTC. The full variable domain, with the rest looked up from reference TRBV9 and TRBJ2-4, is DSGVTQTPKHLITATGQRVTLRCSPRSGDLSVYWYQQSLDQGLQFLIQYYNGEERAKGNILERFSAQQFPDLHSELNLSSLELGDSALYFCASSPRLAGGPGDIQYFGAGTRLSVL.

The chain is built from TRBV5-4 and TRBJ2-7; 8 positions match TRBD1. Germline V lookup: CDR1 SGHNT, CDR2 YYREEE (reference sequence). The CDR3 is 14 residues long. Trimming cost V 4 bases and J 5 bases; bases outside gene matches: 8. The CDR3 DNA reads TGTGCCAGCAGCCCGCGGACAGGGCTGGACGAGCAGTACTTC. Amino acid sequence: CASSPRTGLDEQYF.

The rearrangement joins TRBV3-1 (or the pseudogene TRBV3-2) to TRBJ2-1; 15 nucleotides agree with TRBD2. The CDR3 is 17 residues long. The trim removed 0 bases at V and 7 bases at J, leaving 4 bases unmatched. Germline CDR1 and CDR2: LGHDT and YNNKEL (reference sequence). The CDR3 DNA follows: TGTGCCAGCAGCCAAGATCTGGGGACTAGCGGGGGGAATGAGCAGTTCTTC. Translation gives CASSQDLGTSGGNEQFF.

This rearrangement joins TRBV6-5 to TRBJ2-7; TRBD1 is a possible D gene (6 bases). This CDR3 spans 13 amino acids. Trimming cost V 6 bases and J 1 base, with 10 bases left between them. Germline CDR1 MNHEY, CDR2 SVGAGI. CDR3: CASSRDISYEQYF. For the CDR3, the DNA is TGTGCCAGCAGCCGGGACATTTCCTACGAGCAGTACTTC.

This chain uses TRBV7-2 with TRBJ2-3; possible D gene TRBD2, 5 bases. This CDR3 is 12 amino acids long. The germline V gene has CDR1 SGHTA and CDR2 FQGNSA. V shed 6 bases and J shed 6 bases, with 10 bases lying between them. The CDR3 sequence: CASSLTGDTQYF. DNA of the CDR3: TGTGCCAGCAGTCTAACGGGGGATACGCAGTATTTT.

This rearrangement joins TRBV4-1 to TRBJ1-6, with D perhaps TRBD1 (6 bases). V was clipped by 0 bases and J by 9 bases, with 12 bases between them. The CDR3 loop spans 15 amino acids. Germline assignment: CDR1 MGHRA and CDR2 YSYEKL. CDR3: CASSQDSGGGSPLHF. CDR3 coding DNA: TGCGCCAGCAGCCAAGATAGTGGGGGCGGTTCACCCCTCCACTTT.

V gene TRBV7-8 combines with J gene TRBJ1-2, with unresolved D. CDR1 and CDR2 from the germline V gene are SGHVS and FQNEAQ. This CDR3 is built from 15 residues. Trimming stripped 5 bases from V and 4 bases from J, with 17 bases between. The CDR3 reads CASSPTSRRPYGYTF. DNA for the CDR3: TGTGCCAGCAGCCCAACCTCCCGGAGGCCCTATGGCTACACCTTC.

The rearrangement links TRBV30 to TRBJ1-3; a possible D gene is TRBD1 (5 bases). The CDR3 loop spans 15 amino acids. The V and J ends lost 3 bases and 4 bases respectively, with 16 bases between them. Looked up from germline, CDR1 is GTSNPN and CDR2 is SVGIG (reference sequence). CDR3 loop: CAWRGLGLAGNTIYF. The DNA of the CDR3 is TGTGCCTGGAGGGGGCTCGGGTTAGCCGGAAACACCATATATTTT.

The chain employs TRBV28 and TRBJ1-1; D perhaps matches TRBD1 (5 bases). This CDR3 has 14 amino acids. The V end was cut by 5 bases, the J end by 1 base, with 11 bases between. Germline V gene lookup returns CDR1 MDHEN and CDR2 SYDVKM. Written as DNA, the CDR3 is TGTGCCAGCAGTCGCCCGGGGGGGAACACTGAAGCTTTCTTT. Translation gives CASSRPGGNTEAFF.

This chain connects TRBV2 to TRBJ2-3, with 9 positions matching TRBD2. Losses at the gene ends were 5 bases for V and 4 bases for J; bases not matched to a gene: 7. CDR3 length: 15 residues. Germline-derived CDR1 and CDR2 are SNHLY and FYNNEI. The CDR3 is CASSQEGGGADTQYF. CDR3 bases: TGTGCCAGCAGTCAAGAGGGCGGGGGGGCAGATACGCAGTATTTT.

In DNA, the CDR3 is TGTGCCAGCAGCTCGGGGGCCGGGACAGGGTCCTACGAGCAGTACTTC. It codes for CASSSGAGTGSYEQYF. The chain couples TRBV5-4 to TRBJ2-7, with TRBD1 matching over 9 bases. J lost 1 base, V lost 3 bases, and 8 bases had no gene match. This CDR3 is 16 amino acids long. Germline values: CDR1 SGHNT, CDR2 YYREEE (reference sequence).

This chain joins TRBV6-6 and TRBJ2-5, with TRBD2 matching over 9 bases. The CDR3 consists of 15 residues. The trim removed 0 bases at V and 3 bases at J, leaving 2 bases unmatched. Germline V gene sequence: CDR1 MNHNY, CDR2 SVGAGI (reference sequence). The CDR3 DNA reads TGTGCCAGCAGTTACTCCCAGCGGGGGGAAGAGACCCAGTACTTC. It yields the protein CASSYSQRGEETQYF.

This chain joins TRBV12-3 or TRBV12-4 and TRBJ1-1; tentatively, D is TRBD1 (5 bases). Trimming removed 6 bases from V and 5 bases from J, with 13 bases in between. CDR3 size: 13 residues. CDR3 in DNA: TGTGCCAGCAGATTCGGGGGGGAGACTGAAGCTTTCTTT. Its translation is CASRFGGETEAFF.

The chain carries TRBV10-3 and TRBJ1-1; D call uncertain. Germline loops: CDR1 ENHRY, CDR2 SYGVKD. This CDR3 has 14 amino acids. The ends were cut back, 1 base at V and 6 bases at J, with 12 bases in the middle. The chain's CDR3 is CAISELQGSSEAFF. In nucleotides, the CDR3 is TGTGCCATCAGTGAGTTACAAGGGAGCTCTGAAGCTTTCTTT.

V and J are TRBV19 and TRBJ1-1, with TRBD1 identical over 12 bases. Trimming removed 3 bases from V and 7 bases from J; junction bases left unmatched: 15. The CDR3 totals 18 residues. Germline CDR1 LNHDA, CDR2 SQIVND (reference sequence). The CDR3 DNA reads as TGTGCCAGTAGTATGTTTACCCCCGGGGACAGGGGGCTGCATGAAGCTTTCTTT. It codes for CASSMFTPGDRGLHEAFF.

This rearrangement joins TRBV12-3 or TRBV12-4 to TRBJ1-2, with D possibly TRBD1 on 5 matching bases. Trimming took off 3 bases at V and 8 bases at J, with 13 bases between the two ends. There are 13 residues in the CDR3. CDR3 residues: CASSFGGLRGYTF. The DNA of the CDR3 is TGTGCCAGCAGTTTTGGGGGGTTGAGGGGCTACACCTTC.

The J gene is TRBJ2-7, the V gene TRBV29-1; D perhaps matches TRBD1 (7 bases). V lost 4 bases and J 3 bases, leaving 16 bases between the germline ends. CDR3 size: 14 residues. In germline, CDR1 is SQVTM, CDR2 ANQGSEA. The CDR3: CSVGRGPPFYEQYF. CDR3 sequence (DNA): TGCAGCGTTGGGAGGGGGCCCCCTTTCTACGAGCAGTACTTC.

The chain couples TRBV11-2 to TRBJ1-5; 9 positions agree with TRBD1. Per germline, CDR1 SGHAT and CDR2 FQNNGV. V shed 4 bases, J shed 7 bases, and the junction held 14 bases outside the gene matches. The CDR3 is made up of 17 amino acids. CDR3 sequence reads: CASSSEPTGTGTQPQHF. DNA of the CDR3: TGTGCCAGCAGCTCCGAACCGACCGGGACAGGGACGCAGCCCCAGCATTTT.